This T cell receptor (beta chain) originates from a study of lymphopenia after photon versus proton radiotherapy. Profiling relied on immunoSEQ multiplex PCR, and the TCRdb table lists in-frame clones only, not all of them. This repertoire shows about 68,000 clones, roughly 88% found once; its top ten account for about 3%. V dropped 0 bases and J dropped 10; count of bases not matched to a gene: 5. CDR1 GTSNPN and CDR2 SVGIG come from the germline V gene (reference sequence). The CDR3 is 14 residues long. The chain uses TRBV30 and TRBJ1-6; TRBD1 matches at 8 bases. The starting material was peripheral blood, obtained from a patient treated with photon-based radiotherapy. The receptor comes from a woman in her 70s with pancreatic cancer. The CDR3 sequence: CAWSVHRGRSPLHF. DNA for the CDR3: TGTGCCTGGAGTGTACACAGGGGGAGGTCACCCCTCCACTTT.